Shown below are 20 T cell receptor beta chains from a single sample sequenced in a study of cytomegalovirus exposure and HLA in healthy donors (dated by TCRdb to about 2017). The library was prepared using the immunoSEQ multiplex PCR assay. For the multiplex PCR, a mixture combining 60 forward primers for TCR Vbeta segments and 13 reverse primers for TCR Jbeta segments was used. Not all clones reach the TCRdb copy of this immuneACCESS table, which keeps in-frame sequences only. Checked studies attribute under half of the gap to unresolved V genes and leave the rest unexplained. The table of this sample itemizes some 52,000 clones. Together, the top ten hold more than 9% of the sample. Sequencing was performed on PBMCs. The receptors were sampled from a woman aged 60-75 years in good health and CMV-seropositive.

In nucleotides, the CDR3 is TGTGCCAGCTGGTCGGGGGGGCATACGCAGTATTTT. This translates into CASWSGGHTQYF. This chain connects TRBV11-2 to TRBJ2-3, with 8 bases identical to TRBD2. Germline trimming cut 8 bases from V and 7 bases from J; bases unmatched to any gene: 5. The CDR3 covers 12 residues. Germline CDR1 reads SGHAT; CDR2 reads FQNNGV.

This rearrangement joins TRBV6-1 to TRBJ2-7; D not resolved. V gave up 8 bases and J gave up 4 bases, with 18 bases separating them. CDR3 length: 14 residues. Germline V gene data show CDR1 as MNHNS and CDR2 as SASEGT. The chain's CDR3 is CASDELNSSYEQYF. Here the CDR3 DNA reads TGTGCCAGCGATGAGTTGAATTCGTCGTACGAGCAGTACTTC.

Details on this clone: Germline and junction disagree at one end, which may indicate a read error. The rearrangement links TRBV18 to TRBJ1-1; 9 bases map to TRBD1. This CDR3 spans 16 amino acids. In germline, CDR1 is KGHSH, CDR2 LQKENI. CDR3 coding DNA: TGTGCCAGCTCACCCCCGGGACAGGGAGTGAACACTGAAGATTTCTTT. Encoded protein: CASSPPGQGVNTEDFF.

The CDR3 sequence is CSVERGGQDTQYF. The CDR3 DNA sequence: TGCAGCGTTGAACGGGGGGGCCAAGATACGCAGTATTTT. This chain connects TRBV29-1 to TRBJ2-3, with 8 positions matching TRBD2. The CDR3 extends over 13 amino acids. V lost 2 bases, J lost 5 bases, and 3 bases stayed unmatched. The germline V gene encodes CDR1 SQVTM and CDR2 ANQGSEA.

CDR3 DNA: TGTGCCAGCAGCGCAGGGGATTCTGGAAACACCATATATTTT. Its protein product is CASSAGDSGNTIYF. The rearrangement uses TRBV6-5 and TRBJ1-3, with D possibly being TRBD1 (6 bases). V was trimmed by 6 bases and J by 1 base, leaving 10 bases between them. The germline V gene has CDR1 MNHEY and CDR2 SVGAGI. CDR3 length: 14 residues.

The CDR3 is CASSFGLEQYF. The CDR3 DNA sequence: TGTGCCAGCAGCTTCGGACTGGAGCAGTACTTC. The V gene is TRBV7-9, the J gene TRBJ2-7, with D perhaps TRBD2 (5 bases). V lost 3 bases, J lost 7 bases, and 7 bases lay in between. This CDR3 has 11 amino acids. CDR1 SEHNR and CDR2 FQNEAQ come from the germline V gene (reference sequence). Full variable domain (remainder filled in from reference TRBV7-9 and TRBJ2-7): DTGVSQNPRHKITKRGQNVTFRCDPISEHNRLYWYRQTLGQGPEFLTYFQNEAQLEKSRLLSDRFSAERPKGSFSTLEIQRTEQGDSAMYLCASSFGLEQYFGPGTRLTVT.

The chain is built from TRBV28 and TRBJ1-3, with D possibly matching TRBD1 (5 bases). With 7 bases removed from V and 1 base from J, the gap between germline ends came to 17 bases. The CDR3 has 16 amino acids. Germline lookup yields CDR1 MDHEN and CDR2 SYDVKM. The CDR3 reads CASTLRQGSSGNTIYF. The CDR3 nucleotides read TGTGCCAGCACCCTGAGGCAGGGAAGTTCTGGAAACACCATATATTTT.

The chain couples TRBV5-6 to TRBJ2-7; TRBD2 might be the D (6 bases). The CDR3 has 13 amino acids. From germline, CDR1 is SGHDT and CDR2 YYEEEE. V gave up 4 bases and J gave up 3 bases, with 11 bases separating them. CDR3 DNA sequence: TGTGCCAGCAGCCCGGGGACTGTCTACGAGCAGTACTTC. Translation gives CASSPGTVYEQYF.

CDR3 region: CSVGGQGGGYTF. In DNA, the CDR3 is TGCAGCGTTGGGGGACAGGGGGGGGGCTACACCTTC. The rearrangement links TRBV29-1 to TRBJ1-2, with 11 bases lining up with TRBD1. Losses at the gene ends were 4 bases for V and 8 bases for J; bases not matched to a gene: 3. CDR1 is SQVTM, CDR2 ANQGSEA, per germline. CDR3 length: 12 residues.

The chain uses TRBV5-4 and TRBJ2-7; D remains unclear. The CDR3 is 13 residues long. Looked up from germline, CDR1 is SGHNT and CDR2 is YYREEE (reference sequence). V was pared by 7 bases and J by 0 bases, with 11 bases between. The CDR3 protein is CASSWATSYEQYF. The CDR3 bases are TGTGCCAGCTCGTGGGCTACCTCCTACGAGCAGTACTTC.

For the CDR3, the DNA is TGTGCCAGCTTCCCGGACAGGACCCACAATGAGCAGTTCTTC. It is translated as CASFPDRTHNEQFF. The V and J genes are TRBV18 and TRBJ2-1; 7 positions agree with TRBD1. Per the germline V gene, CDR1 is KGHSH and CDR2 is LQKENI. J gave up 5 bases and V 7 bases, and 8 bases lay outside the gene matches. The CDR3 has 14 residues.

J is TRBJ2-5 and V is TRBV5-6, with D perhaps matching TRBD1 (5 bases). This CDR3 is 14 amino acids long. The V gene lost 0 bases and the J gene lost 3 bases, with 9 bases spanning the gap. Germline values: CDR1 SGHDT, CDR2 YYEEEE. DNA for the CDR3: TGTGCCAGCAGCTTGGATCGCAGGGAAGAGACCCAGTACTTC. Amino acids: CASSLDRREETQYF.

V and J are TRBV9 and TRBJ1-1, with TRBD1 matching over 7 bases. The CDR3 totals 15 residues. The junction had 5 bases not matched to a gene; V was cut back by 3 bases and J by 0 bases. Germline V gene lookup returns CDR1 SGDLS and CDR2 YYNGEE. The CDR3 loop is CASSGDQGVNTEAFF. CDR3 sequence (DNA): TGTGCCAGCAGCGGGGACCAGGGGGTGAACACTGAAGCTTTCTTT.

The V and J genes are TRBV19 and TRBJ1-4; maybe TRBD1 (6 bases). CDR1 LNHDA and CDR2 SQIVND come from the germline V gene (reference sequence). V dropped 6 bases and J dropped 8 bases, with 19 bases sitting between them. This CDR3 contains 15 residues. CDR3: CASSIQGQGQEKLFF. DNA for the CDR3: TGTGCCAGTAGCATCCAAGGCCAGGGGCAAGAAAAACTGTTTTTT. Using reference TRBV19 and TRBJ1-4 for the parts outside the CDR3, the full variable domain is DGGITQSPKYLFRKEGQNVTLSCEQNLNHDAMYWYRQDPGQGLRLIYYSQIVNDFQKGDIAEGYSVSREKKESFPLTVTSAQKNPTAFYLCASSIQGQGQEKLFFGSGTQLSVL.

The chain combines TRBV21-1 with TRBJ2-2; the table's D call of TRBD1 was not tested on the DNA. TRBV21-1 is flagged as a pseudogene. CDR3 length: 15 amino acids. This CDR3 is CASSQDRENTGELFF. For the CDR3, the DNA is TGTGCCAGCAGCCAGGACAGGGAGAACACCGGGGAGCTGTTTTTT.

This rearrangement joins TRBV6-4 to TRBJ1-2; D perhaps matches TRBD1 (5 bases). Germline CDR1 and CDR2: MRHNA and SNTAGT. The CDR3 length is 14 residues. The V gene lost 2 bases and the J gene lost 4 bases, with 11 bases spanning the gap. The DNA for the CDR3 is TGTGCCAGCAGTGACAAGGCAGGGATCTATGGCTACACCTTC. This sequence encodes CASSDKAGIYGYTF.

The V gene is TRBV6-5, the J gene TRBJ2-7; TRBD1 matches at 10 bases. The CDR3 extends over 15 amino acids. V lost 5 bases, J lost 5 bases, and 9 bases stayed unmatched. The germline CDR1 and CDR2 sequences are MNHEY and SVGAGI. This CDR3 reads CASSLSGTGVHEQYF. The DNA of the CDR3 is TGTGCCAGCAGTCTCTCCGGGACAGGGGTCCACGAGCAGTACTTC.

This chain connects TRBV2 to TRBJ2-7, with 8 nucleotides matching TRBD2. The V segment lost 6 bases and the J segment 0 bases; nucleotides outside the gene matches: 7. Germline lookup yields CDR1 SNHLY and CDR2 FYNNEI. The CDR3 is made up of 15 amino acids. Here the CDR3 DNA reads TGTGCCAGCAGGCCGACTAGCGCCTCCTCCTACGAGCAGTACTTC. This sequence encodes CASRPTSASSYEQYF.

V gene TRBV28 combines with J gene TRBJ1-2; weak D call: TRBD1 (6 bases). CDR3 length: 13 amino acids. The V and J ends lost 7 bases and 3 bases respectively, with 12 bases between them. Germline CDR1 and CDR2: MDHEN and SYDVKM. CDR3 bases: TGTGCCAGCACTTACAGGGAGCACTATGGCTACACCTTC. This codes for CASTYREHYGYTF.

The chain is built from TRBV7-2 and TRBJ1-1, with D maybe TRBD1 (5 bases). CDR1 is SGHTA and CDR2 is FQGNSA in the germline V gene. There are 18 residues in the CDR3. Trimming removed 5 bases from V and 0 bases from J, with 22 bases in between. The CDR3 region has the DNA TGTGCCAGCAGCGCTGTGGGGGGGAAACGACAGATGAACACTGAAGCTTTCTTT. This codes for CASSAVGGKRQMNTEAFF. The whole variable domain, remainder taken from reference TRBV7-2 and TRBJ1-1, is GAGVSQSPSNKVTEKGKDVELRCDPISGHTALYWYRQSLGQGLEFLIYFQGNSAPDKSGLPSDRFSAERTGGSVSTLTIQRTQQEDSAVYLCASSAVGGKRQMNTEAFFGQGTRLTVV.